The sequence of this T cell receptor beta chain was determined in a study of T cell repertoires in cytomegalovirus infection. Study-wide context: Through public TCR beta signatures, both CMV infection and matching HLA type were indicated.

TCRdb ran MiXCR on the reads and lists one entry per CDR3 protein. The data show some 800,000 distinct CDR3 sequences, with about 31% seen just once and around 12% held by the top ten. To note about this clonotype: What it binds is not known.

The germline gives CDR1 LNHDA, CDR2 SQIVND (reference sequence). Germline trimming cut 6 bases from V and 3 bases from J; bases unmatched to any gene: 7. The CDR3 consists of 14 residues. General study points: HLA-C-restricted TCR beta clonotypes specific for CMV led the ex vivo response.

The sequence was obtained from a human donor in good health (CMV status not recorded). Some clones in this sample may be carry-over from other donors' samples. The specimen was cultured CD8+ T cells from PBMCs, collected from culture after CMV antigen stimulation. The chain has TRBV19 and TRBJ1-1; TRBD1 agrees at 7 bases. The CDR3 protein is CASRWTGGDTEAFF. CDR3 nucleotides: TGTGCCAGTAGGTGGACAGGCGGTGACACTGAAGCTTTCTTT.